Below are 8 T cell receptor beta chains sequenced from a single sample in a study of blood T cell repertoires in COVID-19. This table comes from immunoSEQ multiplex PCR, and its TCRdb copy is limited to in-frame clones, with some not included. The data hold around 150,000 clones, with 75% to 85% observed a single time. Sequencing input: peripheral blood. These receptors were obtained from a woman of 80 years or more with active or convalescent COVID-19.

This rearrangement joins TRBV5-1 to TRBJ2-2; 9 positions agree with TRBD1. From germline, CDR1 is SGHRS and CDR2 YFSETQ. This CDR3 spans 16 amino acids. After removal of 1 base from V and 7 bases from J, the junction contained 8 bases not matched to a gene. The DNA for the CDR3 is TGCGCCAGCAGCTTGAGTGGACAGGGGCAGGGCGGGGAGCTGTTTTTT. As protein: CASSLSGQGQGGELFF.

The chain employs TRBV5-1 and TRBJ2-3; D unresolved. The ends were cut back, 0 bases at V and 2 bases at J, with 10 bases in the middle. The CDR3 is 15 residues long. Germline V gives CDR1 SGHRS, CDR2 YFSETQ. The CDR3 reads CASSLEFHNTDTQYF. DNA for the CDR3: TGCGCCAGCAGCTTGGAGTTTCACAACACAGATACGCAGTATTTT.

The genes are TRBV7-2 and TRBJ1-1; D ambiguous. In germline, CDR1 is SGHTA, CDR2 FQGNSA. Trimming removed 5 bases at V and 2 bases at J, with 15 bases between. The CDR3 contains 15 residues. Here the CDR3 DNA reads TGTGCCAGCAGCCGTGACTGGGTCCTCAACACTGAAGCTTTCTTT. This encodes CASSRDWVLNTEAFF.

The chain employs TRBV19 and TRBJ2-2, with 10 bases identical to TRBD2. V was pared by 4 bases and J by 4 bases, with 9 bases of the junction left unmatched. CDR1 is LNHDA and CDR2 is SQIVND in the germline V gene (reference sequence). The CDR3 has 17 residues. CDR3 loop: CASSRLAGGPSTGELFF. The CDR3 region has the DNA TGTGCCAGTAGTAGGTTAGCGGGGGGTCCTTCCACCGGGGAGCTGTTTTTT.

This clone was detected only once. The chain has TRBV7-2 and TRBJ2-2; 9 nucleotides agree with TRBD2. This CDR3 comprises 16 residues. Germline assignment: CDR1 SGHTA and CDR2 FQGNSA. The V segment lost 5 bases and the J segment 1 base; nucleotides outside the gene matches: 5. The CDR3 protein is CASSPVLAGNTGELFF. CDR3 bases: TGTGCCAGCAGCCCTGTACTAGCGGGGAACACCGGGGAGCTGTTTTTT.

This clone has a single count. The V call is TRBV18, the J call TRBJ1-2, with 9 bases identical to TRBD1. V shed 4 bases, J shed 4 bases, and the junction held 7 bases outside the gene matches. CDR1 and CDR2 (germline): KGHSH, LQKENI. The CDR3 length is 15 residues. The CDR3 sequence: CASSLQGAVGYGYTF. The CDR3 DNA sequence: TGTGCCAGCTCACTACAGGGGGCAGTCGGCTATGGCTACACCTTC.

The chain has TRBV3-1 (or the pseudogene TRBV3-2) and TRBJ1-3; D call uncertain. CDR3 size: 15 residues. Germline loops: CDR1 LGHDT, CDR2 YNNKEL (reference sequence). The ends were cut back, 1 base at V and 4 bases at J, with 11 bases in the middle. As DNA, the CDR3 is TGTGCCAGCAGCCAAGTCGCAGCCGGGGGAAACACCATATATTTT. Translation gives CASSQVAAGGNTIYF.

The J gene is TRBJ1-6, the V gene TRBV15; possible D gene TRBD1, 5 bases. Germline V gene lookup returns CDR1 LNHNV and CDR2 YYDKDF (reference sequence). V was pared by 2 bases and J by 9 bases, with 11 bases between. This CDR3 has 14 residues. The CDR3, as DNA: TGTGCCACCAGCAGATCGGCAGGGTCTTCACCCCTCCACTTT. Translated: CATSRSAGSSPLHF. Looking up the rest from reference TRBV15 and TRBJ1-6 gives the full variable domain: DAMVIQNPRYQVTQFGKPVTLSCSQTLNHNVMYWYQQKSSQAPKLLFHYYDKDFNNEADTPDNFQSRRPNTSFCFLDIRSPGLGDTAMYLCATSRSAGSSPLHFGNGTRLTVT.